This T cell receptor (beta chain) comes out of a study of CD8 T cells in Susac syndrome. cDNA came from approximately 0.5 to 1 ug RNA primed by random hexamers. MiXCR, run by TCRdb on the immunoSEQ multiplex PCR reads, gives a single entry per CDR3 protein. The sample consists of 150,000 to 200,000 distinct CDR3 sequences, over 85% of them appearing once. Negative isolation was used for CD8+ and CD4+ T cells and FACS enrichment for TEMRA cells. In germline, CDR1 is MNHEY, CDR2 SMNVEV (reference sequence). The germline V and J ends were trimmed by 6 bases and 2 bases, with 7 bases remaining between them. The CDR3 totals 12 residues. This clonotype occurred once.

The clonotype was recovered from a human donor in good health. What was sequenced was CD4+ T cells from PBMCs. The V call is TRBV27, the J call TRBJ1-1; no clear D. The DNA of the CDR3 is TGTGCCAGCAGCAGTTTTAACACTGAAGCTTTCTTT. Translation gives CASSSFNTEAFF.